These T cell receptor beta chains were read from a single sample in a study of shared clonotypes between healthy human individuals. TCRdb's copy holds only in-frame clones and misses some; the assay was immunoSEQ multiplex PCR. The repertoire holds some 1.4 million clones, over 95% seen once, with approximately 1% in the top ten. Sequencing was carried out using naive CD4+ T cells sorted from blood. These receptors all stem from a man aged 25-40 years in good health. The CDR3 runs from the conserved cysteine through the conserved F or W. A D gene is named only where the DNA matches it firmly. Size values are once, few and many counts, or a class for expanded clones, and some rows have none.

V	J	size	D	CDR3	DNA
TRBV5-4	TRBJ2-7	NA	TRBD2	CASSTGLGGSYEQYF	TGTGCCAGCAGCACGGGACTAGGTGGTTCCTACGAGCAGTACTTC
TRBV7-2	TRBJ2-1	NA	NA	CASSLGALLSQGKQFF	TGTGCCAGCAGCTTAGGCGCGCTATTAAGTCAGGGAAAGCAGTTCTTC
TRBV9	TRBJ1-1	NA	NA	CASSDPRGNTEAFF	TGTGCCAGCAGCGACCCCAGGGGGAACACTGAAGCTTTCTTT
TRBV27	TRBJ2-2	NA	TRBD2	CASRPSGRAHGGGELFF	TGTGCCAGCAGGCCTAGCGGGAGGGCCCACGGGGGCGGGGAGCTGTTTTTT
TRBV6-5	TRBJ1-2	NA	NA	CASSLGSFYGYTF	TGTGCCAGCAGTTTGGGCAGCTTCTATGGCTACACCTTC
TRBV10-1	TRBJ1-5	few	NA	CASSPTRQPQHF	TGCGCCAGCAGTCCAACCCGGCAGCCCCAGCATTTT
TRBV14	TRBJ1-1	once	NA	CASSLKSNTEAFF	TGTGCCAGCAGCCTAAAATCAAACACTGAAGCTTTCTTT
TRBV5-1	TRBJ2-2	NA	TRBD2	CASSPMGLAGITGELFF	TGCGCCAGCAGCCCGATGGGACTAGCGGGAATCACCGGGGAGCTGTTTTTT
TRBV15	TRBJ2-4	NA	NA	CATSRGFRGPENIQYF	TGTGCCACCAGCAGGGGCTTCCGGGGTCCGGAAAACATTCAGTACTTC
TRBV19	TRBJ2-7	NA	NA	CASSIVSGSSYEQYF	TGTGCCAGTAGTATCGTAAGTGGGAGTAGCTACGAGCAGTACTTC
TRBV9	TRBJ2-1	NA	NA	CASSGGLLEGNEQFF	TGTGCCAGCAGCGGGGGCCTGTTAGAGGGCAATGAGCAGTTCTTC
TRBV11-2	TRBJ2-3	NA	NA	CASRQLGPTDTQYF	TGTGCCAGCAGGCAACTAGGACCGACAGATACGCAGTATTTT
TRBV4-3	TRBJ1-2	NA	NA	CASSQGVRNYGYTF	TGCGCCAGCAGCCAAGGAGTGCGGAACTATGGCTACACCTTC
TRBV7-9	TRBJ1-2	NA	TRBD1	CASSPRDRLIYGYTF	TGTGCCAGCAGCCCCCGGGACAGATTAATCTATGGCTACACCTTC
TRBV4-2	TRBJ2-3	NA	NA	CASSLTPGRPTSTDTQYF	TGTGCCAGCAGCCTTACCCCGGGACGCCCGACTAGCACAGATACGCAGTATTTT
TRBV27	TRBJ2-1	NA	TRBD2	CASSLSLAGLAEQFF	TGTGCCAGCAGTTTATCTCTAGCGGGATTAGCTGAGCAGTTCTTC
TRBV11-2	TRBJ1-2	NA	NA	CASSLPPNYGYTF	TGTGCCAGCAGCTTACCCCCTAACTATGGCTACACCTTC
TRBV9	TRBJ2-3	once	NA	CASSDQGAPDTQYF	TGTGCCAGCAGCGACCAGGGAGCCCCAGATACGCAGTATTTT
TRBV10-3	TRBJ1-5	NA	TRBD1	CAISDIKRDRWDQPQHF	TGTGCCATCAGTGATATCAAACGGGACAGATGGGACCAGCCCCAGCATTTT
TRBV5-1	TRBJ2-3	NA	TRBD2	CASSPTSGREGTQYF	TGCGCCAGCAGCCCCACTAGCGGGAGGGAAGGTACGCAGTATTTT
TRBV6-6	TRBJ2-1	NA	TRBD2	CASSYLGLGNEQFF	TGTGCCAGCAGTTACTTGGGACTAGGCAATGAGCAGTTCTTC
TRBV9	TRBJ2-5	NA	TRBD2	CASSFRASGGGIQETQYF	TGTGCCAGCAGCTTTCGGGCTAGCGGAGGCGGGATTCAAGAGACCCAGTACTTC
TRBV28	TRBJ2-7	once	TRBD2	CASSSGLAGVSEQYF	TGTGCCAGCAGTTCAGGACTAGCGGGAGTGAGCGAGCAGTACTTC
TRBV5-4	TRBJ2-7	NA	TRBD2	CASSFTSGALSSSYEQYF	TGTGCCAGCAGTTTCACTAGCGGGGCCCTTTCTTCCTCCTACGAGCAGTACTTC
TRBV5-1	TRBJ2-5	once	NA	CASSLGPEQETQYF	TGCGCCAGCAGCTTGGGTCCAGAGCAAGAGACCCAGTACTTC
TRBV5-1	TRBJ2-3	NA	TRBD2	CASSRTAESGTSGAVTQYF	TGCGCCAGCAGCCGGACAGCGGAATCCGGGACTAGCGGGGCGGTTACGCAGTATTTT
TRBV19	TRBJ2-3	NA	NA	CACGDFADTQYF	TGTGCCTGTGGCGACTTCGCAGATACGCAGTATTTT
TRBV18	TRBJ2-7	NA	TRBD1	CASSPLTDTGASPYEQYF	TGTGCCAGCTCACCGTTAACAGATACAGGGGCATCCCCCTACGAGCAGTACTTC
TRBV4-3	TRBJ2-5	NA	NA	CASSQVPVDGAQYF	TGCGCCAGCAGCCAAGTGCCAGTAGATGGGGCCCAGTACTTC
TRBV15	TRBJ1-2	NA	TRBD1	CATSRTTGVQGYGYTF	TGTGCCACCAGCAGGACCACAGGGGTCCAGGGCTATGGCTACACCTTC
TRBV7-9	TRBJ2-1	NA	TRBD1	CASSRLPGQGATEQFF	TGTGCCAGCAGTCGTCTACCGGGACAGGGGGCTACTGAGCAGTTCTTC
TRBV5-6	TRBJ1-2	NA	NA	CASSQAVRRALIANYGYTF	TGTGCCAGCAGCCAGGCGGTCCGACGAGCCCTGATAGCTAACTATGGCTACACCTTC
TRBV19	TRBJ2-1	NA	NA	CASSISRGREQFF	TGTGCCAGTAGTATATCCAGGGGCCGCGAGCAGTTCTTC
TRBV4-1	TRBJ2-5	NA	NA	CASSRLGYQETQYF	TGCGCCAGCAGCCGGCTAGGATACCAAGAGACCCAGTACTTC
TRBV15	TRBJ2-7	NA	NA	CATRPSLGYEQYF	TGTGCCACCCGCCCTAGCTTAGGCTACGAGCAGTACTTC
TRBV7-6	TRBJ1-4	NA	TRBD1	CASSLGQGMINEKLFF	TGTGCCAGCAGCTTAGGACAGGGGATGATAAATGAAAAACTGTTTTTT
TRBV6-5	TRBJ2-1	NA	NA	CASTRAGGYNEQFF	TGTGCCAGCACCAGGGCAGGAGGTTACAATGAGCAGTTCTTC
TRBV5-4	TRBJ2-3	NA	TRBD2	CASSFRTLAGLTDTQYF	TGTGCCAGCAGCTTTCGAACCTTAGCGGGCCTCACAGATACGCAGTATTTT
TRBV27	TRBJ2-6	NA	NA	CASSYHIAGANVLTF	TGTGCCAGCAGTTACCACATAGCTGGGGCCAACGTCCTGACTTTC
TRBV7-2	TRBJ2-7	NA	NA	CASSPNGLPYEQYF	TGTGCCAGCAGTCCGAATGGCCTTCCTTACGAGCAGTACTTC
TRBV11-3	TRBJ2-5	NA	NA	CASSPAGDSSQETQYF	TGTGCCAGCAGCCCCGCTGGGGACTCCTCCCAAGAGACCCAGTACTTC
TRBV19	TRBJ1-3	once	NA	CASGEDSGNTIYF	TGTGCCAGTGGAGAGGATAGTGGAAACACCATATATTTT
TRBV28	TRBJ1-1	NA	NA	CASSFPGEAFF	TGTGCCAGCAGTTTTCCAGGGGAAGCTTTCTTT
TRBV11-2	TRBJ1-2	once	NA	CASSGWGNYGYTF	TGTGCCAGCAGCGGCTGGGGGAACTATGGCTACACCTTC
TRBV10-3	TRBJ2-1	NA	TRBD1	CAISELTGGTYNEQFF	TGTGCCATCAGTGAGTTAACAGGGGGCACCTACAATGAGCAGTTCTTC
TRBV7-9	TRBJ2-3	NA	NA	CASSLERAITDTQYF	TGTGCCAGCAGCTTAGAAAGGGCCATCACAGATACGCAGTATTTT
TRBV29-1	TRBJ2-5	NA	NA	CSVDEGYQETQYF	TGCAGCGTTGACGAGGGGTACCAAGAGACCCAGTACTTC
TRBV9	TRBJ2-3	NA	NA	CASSVEIATDTQYF	TGTGCCAGCAGCGTAGAAATAGCAACAGATACGCAGTATTTT
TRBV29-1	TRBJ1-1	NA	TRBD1	CSVAQGLSTEAFF	TGCAGCGTAGCACAGGGGTTGAGCACTGAAGCTTTCTTT
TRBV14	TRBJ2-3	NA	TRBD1	CASSQTGTGSTDTQYF	TGTGCCAGCAGCCAAACCGGGACAGGGAGCACAGATACGCAGTATTTT
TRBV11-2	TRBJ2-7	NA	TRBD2	CASSLVAGGPHEQYF	TGTGCCAGCAGCTTAGTAGCGGGAGGGCCCCACGAGCAGTACTTC
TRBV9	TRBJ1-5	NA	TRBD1	CASSRTGDQPQHF	TGTGCCAGCAGCCGTACAGGGGATCAGCCCCAGCATTTT
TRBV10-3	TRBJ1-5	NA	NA	CAIRPGGSIDQPQHF	TGTGCCATCAGACCAGGAGGCTCGATAGATCAGCCCCAGCATTTT
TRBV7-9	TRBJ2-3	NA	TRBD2	CASSLAASGLALHTDTQYF	TGTGCCAGCAGCTTAGCGGCCTCGGGACTAGCGCTACACACAGATACGCAGTATTTT
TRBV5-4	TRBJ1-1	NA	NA	CASSRVGLITEAFF	TGTGCCAGCAGCCGCGTGGGGCTAATCACTGAAGCTTTCTTT
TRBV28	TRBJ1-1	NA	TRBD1	CASSRTGLNTEAFF	TGTGCCAGCTCGCGGACAGGGCTGAACACTGAAGCTTTCTTT
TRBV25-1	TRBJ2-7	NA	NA	CASSEYPVYEQYF	TGTGCCAGCAGTGAATACCCCGTCTACGAGCAGTACTTC
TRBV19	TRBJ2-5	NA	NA	CASTSAGRSEETQYF	NA